This entry features one T cell receptor beta chain sequence. What it binds is unknown. The sample belongs to a study of T cell responses to AZD1222 COVID-19 vaccine. Turning to the study itself: Pooled samples include second doses given at about 4 or 12 weeks.

V lost 7 bases and J lost 4, with 14 bases in between. The CDR3 has 14 residues. Germline CDR1 and CDR2: SNHLY and FYNNEI. Whole-study results and caveats: Baseline seropositivity occurred in only six or seven AZD1222 recipients.

The repertoire was sequenced with immunoSEQ multiplex PCR; TCRdb's copy has only in-frame clones and lacks some. The sample has about 99,000 clones, roughly 87% seen once. This receptor was identified in an adult in good health. This chain links TRBV2 with TRBJ1-5; the D is unclear. The source was peripheral blood, collected on day 0 of AZD1222 vaccination. CDR3 DNA sequence: TGTGCCAGCAATACAGTTTTGGGGAATCAGCCCCAGCATTTT. As protein: CASNTVLGNQPQHF.